This T cell receptor beta chain came from a study of cytotoxic CD8 clonotypes in ibrutinib-treated CLL. Study-wide context: Among patients, roughly 25 responded partially and 2 completely; 14 then stayed remitted and around 12 progressed after median 68 months. Study findings and constraints: Baseline clonality, higher than in age-matched healthy donors, tracked circulating CD8+ T-cell counts. Sampling times (in sustained-remission versus progressing patients) were not the same.

A 1 in 200,000 to 1 in 1 million T cell depth was the sequencing target. Produced via immunoSEQ multiplex PCR; TCRdb's table is partial and in-frame only. The top ten hold about an eighth of the sample, which has roughly 200,000 clones, nearly 80% seen once. The V gene end was trimmed by 1 base and the J gene end by 0 bases; junction bases not matched to a gene: 2. The CDR3 runs to 16 residues. The germline V gene has CDR1 SGHVS and CDR2 FNYEAQ. Turning to this clone: Its target is not known.

This sequence joins TRBV7-6 and TRBJ1-3; 8 bases align to TRBD1. This specimen consisted of PBMCs, obtained after 12 months of ibrutinib treatment. The sequence was obtained from a human donor with chronic lymphocytic leukemia. CDR3 in DNA: TGTGCCAGCAGCTTAGGGACAGGGTTCTCTGGAAACACCATATATTTT. Its protein is CASSLGTGFSGNTIYF. Combining the CDR3 with reference TRBV7-6 and TRBJ1-3 gives the whole variable domain GAGVSQSPRYKVTKRGQDVALRCDPISGHVSLYWYRQALGQGPEFLTYFNYEAQQDKSGLPNDRFSAERPEGSISTLTIQRTEQRDSAMYRCASSLGTGFSGNTIYFGEGSWLTVV.